What follows are 8 T cell receptor beta chains derived from one specimen sequenced in a study of blood T cells in healthy people across ages. Next came a second PCR, run for roughly 6 to 11 cycles, which used a sample-barcoded 5' primer along with a J-beta primer mix. TCRdb reprocessed the 5' RACE reads via MiXCR and lists one record per CDR3 protein. The sample lists hundreds of thousands of distinct CDR3 sequences; just over 55% were seen once. Sample: blood. All receptors come from a man in his forties in good health.

The CDR3 coding sequence is TGCAGTGCTAGCGGCCGGGACAGGGACTACGAGCAGTACTTC. Translation gives CSASGRDRDYEQYF. The J gene is TRBJ2-7, the V gene TRBV20-1; 9 bases align to TRBD1. The germline CDR1 and CDR2 sequences are DFQATT and SNEGSKA (reference sequence). This CDR3 comprises 14 residues. V shed 3 bases and J 3 bases; nucleotides not matched to a gene: 6.

The gene calls are TRBV12-3 or TRBV12-4 and TRBJ2-7; D remains unclear. Between the trimmed V and J ends, which lost 7 bases and 1 base, there was a span of 14 bases. This CDR3 spans 14 amino acids. Here the CDR3 DNA reads TGTGCCAGCACCCTGGGCCACCAGTCCTACGAGCAGTACTTC. It specifies CASTLGHQSYEQYF.

The chain carries TRBV28 and TRBJ2-2; D remains unclear. CDR1 and CDR2 from the germline V gene are MDHEN and SYDVKM. Between the trimmed V and J ends, which lost 2 bases and 6 bases, there was a span of 19 bases. The CDR3 spans 17 residues. The CDR3 spells CASSLIPLLVGSGELFF. CDR3 nucleotides: TGTGCCAGCAGTTTAATTCCCCTTCTAGTTGGGTCCGGGGAGCTGTTTTTT.

V gene TRBV5-4 combines with J gene TRBJ2-5; 15 positions match TRBD2. CDR3 size: 20 residues. The trim removed 3 bases at V and 0 bases at J, leaving 12 bases unmatched. Germline-derived CDR1 and CDR2 are SGHNT and YYREEE (reference sequence). CDR3 DNA: TGTGCCAGCAGCTCCACAGGGGGACTAGCGGGAGGCCACAACCAAGAGACCCAGTACTTC. Amino acids: CASSSTGGLAGGHNQETQYF. Using reference TRBV5-4 and TRBJ2-5 for the parts outside the CDR3, the full variable domain is ETGVTQSPTHLIKTRGQQVTLRCSSQSGHNTVSWYQQALGQGPQFIFQYYREEENGRGNFPPRFSGLQFPNYSSELNVNALELDDSALYLCASSSTGGLAGGHNQETQYFGPGTRLLVL.

V usage is TRBV7-8 and J usage is TRBJ2-1, with TRBD1 as a possible D gene (7 bases). Germline V gene lookup returns CDR1 SGHVS and CDR2 FQNEAQ. V dropped 5 bases and J dropped 7 bases, with 18 bases sitting between them. This CDR3 has 15 residues. CDR3 in DNA: TGTGCCAGCAGCCCCACAGGGCAGGGGGGAAATGAGCAGTTCTTC. Amino acid sequence: CASSPTGQGGNEQFF.

This clonotype was recorded a few times. The gene calls are TRBV7-2 and TRBJ2-5; the D is unclear. The CDR3 covers 15 residues. Germline CDR1 is SGHTA and CDR2 is FQGNSA. V was cut by 1 base and J by 5 bases, with 14 bases left in between. The CDR3 sequence: CASSLEFGSGETQYF. As DNA, the CDR3 is TGTGCCAGCAGCTTAGAGTTTGGTTCCGGGGAGACCCAGTACTTC.

This clonotype was seen only once. V and J are TRBV7-2 and TRBJ2-7; no definite D call. Germline V CDR1 and CDR2: SGHTA, FQGNSA. The germline V and J ends were trimmed by 0 bases and 7 bases, with 16 bases remaining between them. The CDR3 contains 15 residues. The CDR3 is CASSLARLSYNEQYF. DNA for the CDR3: TGTGCCAGCAGCTTAGCTAGACTCTCCTACAATGAGCAGTACTTC.

The sample holds a few counts of this clonotype. The chain links TRBV3-1 to TRBJ2-7; TRBD2 aligns across 12 bases. V was clipped by 4 bases and J by 4 bases; unmatched bases: 5. Germline V CDR1 and CDR2: LGHDT, YNNKEL (reference sequence). The CDR3 spans 15 residues. In nucleotides, the CDR3 is TGTGCCAGCAGCCCTAGCGGGAGGGTTTGGTACGAGCAGTACTTC. Translation: CASSPSGRVWYEQYF.